This entry describes one T cell receptor beta chain. The data belong to a study of blood T cell repertoires in COVID-19. TCRdb keeps only in-frame clones here, not all; method: immunoSEQ multiplex PCR. The sample contains 55,000 to 65,000 clones, more than 90% of which appear only once. The CDR3 is made up of 15 amino acids. V shed 5 bases, J shed 7 bases, and the junction held 11 bases outside the gene matches. Germline V CDR1 and CDR2: SGHNT, YENEEA. This clonotype was obtained from a man between 60 and 75 years old with acute or convalescent COVID-19. The chain has TRBV11-3 and TRBJ2-1, with 7 nucleotides matching TRBD1. Sequencing was performed on peripheral blood. CDR3 loop: CASSLGGTRGNEQFF. The CDR3, as DNA: TGTGCCAGCAGCCTAGGAGGCACCAGGGGGAATGAGCAGTTCTTC.